Listed below are T cell receptor beta chains from one sample, sequenced in a study of T cell responses to AZD1222 COVID-19 vaccine. Using immunoSEQ multiplex PCR, the repertoire was profiled, and TCRdb retains in-frame clones only, with some absent. Of 200,000 or so clones listed, 87% are singletons. Sample: peripheral blood, taken on day 0 of MenACWY control vaccination. These receptors all come from an adult in good health. CDR3s include the opening cysteine and the closing phenylalanine or tryptophan. A D gene is named only where the DNA matches it firmly. Clone size is given for some rows only: seen once, a few or many times, or a class if the clone is expanded.

j_call | v_call | d_call | clone_size | cdr3_aa | cdr3_nt
TRBJ1-2 | TRBV30 | . | . | CAWRVWGIYGYTF | TGTGCCTGGCGCGTGTGGGGGATCTATGGCTACACCTTC
TRBJ1-4 | TRBV2 | . | . | CASSERENEKLFF | TGTGCCAGCAGTGAAAGGGAAAATGAAAAACTGTTTTTT
TRBJ1-5 | TRBV6-5 | . | . | CASSYSSGEGNQPQHF | TGTGCCAGCAGTTACTCGAGTGGTGAAGGCAATCAGCCCCAGCATTTT
TRBJ2-7 | TRBV5-6 | . | . | CASSFVTLPPYEQYF | TGTGCCAGCAGCTTTGTGACATTGCCACCCTACGAGCAGTACTTC
TRBJ2-3 | TRBV7-9 | . | . | CASSLQTRSTDTQYF | TGTGCCAGCAGCTTACAGACCCGTAGCACAGATACGCAGTATTTT
TRBJ1-3 | TRBV5-1 | . | . | CASSLEGQVSGNTIYF | TGCGCCAGCAGCTTAGAGGGGCAAGTTAGCGGAAACACCATATATTTT
TRBJ1-4 | TRBV6-6 | . | . | CASTGQINEKLFF | TGTGCCAGCACGGGGCAGATTAATGAAAAACTGTTTTTT
TRBJ1-2 | TRBV10-3 | TRBD1 | few | CATTGQILYGYTF | TGTGCCACCACGGGACAGATCCTCTATGGCTACACCTTC
TRBJ1-6 | TRBV11-1 | TRBD1 | . | CASSPATGSNSPLHF | TGTGCCAGCAGCCCAGCGACAGGGAGTAATTCACCCCTCCACTTT
TRBJ1-5 | TRBV30 | . | . | CAWSRMGEAQPQHF | TGTGCCTGGAGTAGGATGGGGGAGGCTCAGCCCCAGCATTTT
TRBJ2-3 | TRBV9 | . | once | CASSPPRVSTDTQYF | TGTGCCAGCAGCCCCCCCCGGGTGAGCACAGATACGCAGTATTTT
TRBJ1-1 | TRBV5-4 | TRBD1 | . | CASSLDVGTAATEAFF | TGTGCCAGCAGCTTGGATGTGGGGACAGCGGCCACTGAAGCTTTCTTT
TRBJ2-1 | TRBV19 | TRBD2 | . | CASSIWRGGNVGMRNEQFF | TGTGCCAGTAGTATTTGGCGGGGGGGCAACGTTGGTATGAGGAATGAGCAGTTCTTC
TRBJ2-7 | TRBV11-3 | TRBD2 | . | CASSLSGSGYEQYF | TGTGCCAGCAGCTTAAGCGGGAGTGGCTACGAGCAGTACTTC
TRBJ1-1 | TRBV7-3 | . | . | CASSPAGNTEAFF | TGTGCCAGCAGCCCCGCGGGAAACACTGAAGCTTTCTTT
TRBJ2-7 | TRBV20-1 | . | . | CSARDGYEQYF | TGCAGTGCCCGTGACGGATACGAGCAGTACTTC
TRBJ1-4 | TRBV10-3 | . | . | CAISEQYGGRGEKLFF | TGTGCCATCAGTGAGCAATATGGGGGGCGCGGTGAAAAACTGTTTTTT